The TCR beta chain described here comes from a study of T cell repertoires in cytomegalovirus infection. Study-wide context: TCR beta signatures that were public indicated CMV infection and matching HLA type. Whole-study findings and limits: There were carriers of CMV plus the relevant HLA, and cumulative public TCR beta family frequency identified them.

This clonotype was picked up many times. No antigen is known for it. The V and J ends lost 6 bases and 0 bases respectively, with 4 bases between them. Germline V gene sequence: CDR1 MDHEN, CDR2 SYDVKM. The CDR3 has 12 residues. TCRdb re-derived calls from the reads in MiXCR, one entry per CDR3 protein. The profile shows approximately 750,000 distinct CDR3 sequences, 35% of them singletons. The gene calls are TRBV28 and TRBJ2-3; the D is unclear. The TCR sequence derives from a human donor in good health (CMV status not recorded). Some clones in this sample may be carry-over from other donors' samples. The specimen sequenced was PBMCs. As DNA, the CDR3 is TGTGCCAGCAGCGCTAGCACAGATACGCAGTATTTT. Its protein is CASSASTDTQYF.